One TCR beta chain is described in this entry. Those who participated ranged in age from roughly 18 to 90 years and resided in 20 to 30 US areas. Participants' own reports of clinical history determined their cohort assignment. The recovered donors of Cohort 3 showed two negative PCRs, clearance, or symptom resolution. This specimen comes from a study of blood T cell repertoires in COVID-19. Study at large: There were acute and convalescent COVID-19 samples, and they came from the United States, Italy and Spain.

Assay used: immunoSEQ multiplex PCR; TCRdb lists only in-frame clones, some missing. The sample carries about 150,000 clones, around four fifths recorded once. Trimming pared 4 bases from V and 7 bases from J, leaving 14 bases between. The germline V gene encodes CDR1 GTSNPN and CDR2 SVGIG (reference sequence). The CDR3 has 14 residues. The source of this sequence is a woman aged 40 to 50 who had recovered from COVID-19. The V gene is TRBV30, the J gene TRBJ1-6; D unclear. Sequencing was done on a sample of PBMCs or T cells enriched from blood (not recorded which). Here the CDR3 DNA reads TGTGCCTGGAATGTATGGAGGACCAATTCACCCCTCCACTTT. This translates into CAWNVWRTNSPLHF.